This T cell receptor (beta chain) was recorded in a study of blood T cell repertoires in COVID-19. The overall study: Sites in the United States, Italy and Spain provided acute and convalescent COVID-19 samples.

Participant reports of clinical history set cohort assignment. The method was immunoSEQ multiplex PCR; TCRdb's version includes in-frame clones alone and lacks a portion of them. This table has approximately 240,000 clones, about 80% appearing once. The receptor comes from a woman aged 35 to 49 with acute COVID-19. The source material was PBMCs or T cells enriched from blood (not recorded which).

CDR3 residues: CASSEGQANSGNTIYF. The CDR3 DNA is TGTGCCAGCAGTGAAGGGCAGGCTAACTCTGGAAACACCATATATTTT. This chain joins TRBV2 and TRBJ1-3; D unresolved. The V end was cut by 1 base, the J end by 0 bases, with 10 bases between. CDR3 length: 16 residues. CDR1 is SNHLY, CDR2 FYNNEI, per germline.